This passage covers 4 T cell receptor beta chains from one sample sequenced in a study of cytomegalovirus exposure and HLA in healthy donors. Researchers ran the PCR with 60 Vbeta and 13 Jbeta primers. Assay: immunoSEQ multiplex PCR; the TCRdb copy retains only in-frame clones and omits some. Its table records about 200,000 clones. The specimen sequenced was PBMCs. All receptors derive from a girl aged 2 to 10 in good health and CMV-seropositive.

The V call is TRBV6-1, the J call TRBJ2-1, with TRBD1 matching over 11 bases. The germline V gene has CDR1 MNHNS and CDR2 SASEGT. The CDR3 spans 16 residues. V lost 4 bases, J lost 7 bases, and 9 bases stayed unmatched. The CDR3 here is CASSVSVGTGGNEQFF. CDR3 DNA sequence: TGTGCCAGCAGTGTATCCGTCGGGACAGGGGGAAATGAGCAGTTCTTC.

This chain connects TRBV6-1 to TRBJ2-7; possible D gene TRBD2, 5 bases. Germline V CDR1 and CDR2: MNHNS, SASEGT. The V end was cut by 5 bases, the J end by 6 bases, with 17 bases between. The CDR3 loop spans 14 amino acids. The chain's CDR3 is CASSSYEGGGEQYF. CDR3 nucleotide sequence: TGTGCCAGCAGTTCCTACGAAGGAGGTGGCGAGCAGTACTTC.

This rearrangement joins TRBV6-1 to TRBJ2-1; TRBD2 aligns across 12 bases. V gave up 4 bases and J gave up 16 bases; unmatched junction bases: 2. CDR1 and CDR2 from the germline V gene are MNHNS and SASEGT. The CDR3 runs 11 residues. Here the CDR3 reads CASSATSGSFF. DNA of the CDR3: TGTGCCAGCAGTGCGACTAGCGGGAGTTTCTTC.

The rearrangement links TRBV19 to TRBJ1-2; unclear D gene. Trimming removed 0 bases at V and 6 bases at J, with 5 bases between. The CDR3 is 12 residues long. The germline V gene has CDR1 LNHDA and CDR2 SQIVND (reference sequence). The CDR3 loop is CASSIDYHGYTF. Here the CDR3 DNA reads TGTGCCAGTAGTATAGACTACCATGGCTACACCTTC.